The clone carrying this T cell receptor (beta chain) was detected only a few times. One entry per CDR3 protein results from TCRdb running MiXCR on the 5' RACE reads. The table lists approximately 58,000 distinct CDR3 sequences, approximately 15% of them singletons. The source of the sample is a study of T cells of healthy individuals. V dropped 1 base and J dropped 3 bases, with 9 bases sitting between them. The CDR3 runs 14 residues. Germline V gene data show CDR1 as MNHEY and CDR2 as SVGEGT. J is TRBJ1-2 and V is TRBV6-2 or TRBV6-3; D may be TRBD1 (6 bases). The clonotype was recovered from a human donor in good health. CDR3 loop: CASSYLDRDYGYTF. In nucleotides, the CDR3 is TGTGCCAGCAGTTACTTGGACAGAGACTATGGCTACACCTTC.